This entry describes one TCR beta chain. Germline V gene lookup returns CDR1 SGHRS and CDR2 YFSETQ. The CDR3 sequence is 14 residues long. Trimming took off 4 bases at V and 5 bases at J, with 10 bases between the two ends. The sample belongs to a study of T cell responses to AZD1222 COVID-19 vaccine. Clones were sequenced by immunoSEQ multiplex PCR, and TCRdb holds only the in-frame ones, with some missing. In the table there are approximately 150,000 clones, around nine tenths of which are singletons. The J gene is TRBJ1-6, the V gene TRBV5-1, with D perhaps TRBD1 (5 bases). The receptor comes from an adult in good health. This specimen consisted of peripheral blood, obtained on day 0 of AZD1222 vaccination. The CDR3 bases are TGCGCCAGCAGCATTGGGACTGATAATTCACCCCTCCACTTT. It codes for CASSIGTDNSPLHF.